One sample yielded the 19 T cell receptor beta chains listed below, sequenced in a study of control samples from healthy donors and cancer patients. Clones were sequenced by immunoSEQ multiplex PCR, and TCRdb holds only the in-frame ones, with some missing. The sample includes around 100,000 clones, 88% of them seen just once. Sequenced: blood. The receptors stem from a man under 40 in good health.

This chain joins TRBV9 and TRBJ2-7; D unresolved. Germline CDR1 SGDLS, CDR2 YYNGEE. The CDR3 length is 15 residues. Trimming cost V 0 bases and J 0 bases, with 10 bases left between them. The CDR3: CASSVEPTGSYEQYF. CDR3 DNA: TGTGCCAGCAGCGTAGAACCCACTGGCTCCTACGAGCAGTACTTC.

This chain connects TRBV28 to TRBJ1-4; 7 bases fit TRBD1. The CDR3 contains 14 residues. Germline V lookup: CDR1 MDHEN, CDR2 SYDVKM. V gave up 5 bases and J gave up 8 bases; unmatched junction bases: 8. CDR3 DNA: TGTGCCAGCAGTAGGGGGCAGGGGTGGGAAAAACTGTTTTTT. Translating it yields CASSRGQGWEKLFF.

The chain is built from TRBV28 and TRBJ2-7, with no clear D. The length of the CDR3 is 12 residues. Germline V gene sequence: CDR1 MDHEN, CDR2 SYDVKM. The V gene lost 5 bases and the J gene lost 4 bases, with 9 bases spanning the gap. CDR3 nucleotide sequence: TGTGCCAGCAGTACCACTGAGTACGAGCAGTACTTC. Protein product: CASSTTEYEQYF.

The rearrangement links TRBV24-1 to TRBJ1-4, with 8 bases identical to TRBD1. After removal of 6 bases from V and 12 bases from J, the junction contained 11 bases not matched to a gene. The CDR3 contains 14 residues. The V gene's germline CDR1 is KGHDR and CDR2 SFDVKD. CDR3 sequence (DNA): TGTGCCACCAGTTCAGGGGGCTCGCCGAGGCAACTGTTTTTT. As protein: CATSSGGSPRQLFF.

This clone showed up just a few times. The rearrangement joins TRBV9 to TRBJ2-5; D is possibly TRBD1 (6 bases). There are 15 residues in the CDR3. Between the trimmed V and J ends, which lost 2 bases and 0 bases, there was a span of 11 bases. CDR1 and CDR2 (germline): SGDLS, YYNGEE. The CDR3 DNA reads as TGTGCCAGCAGCGTGGACAGTCAGTACCAAGAGACCCAGTACTTC. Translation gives CASSVDSQYQETQYF.

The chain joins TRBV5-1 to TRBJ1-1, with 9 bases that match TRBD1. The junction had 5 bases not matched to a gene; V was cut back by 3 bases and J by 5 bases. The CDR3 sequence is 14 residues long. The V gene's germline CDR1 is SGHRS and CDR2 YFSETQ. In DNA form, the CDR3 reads TGCGCCAGCAGCTCGGCGACAGGGGGGACTGAAGCTTTCTTT. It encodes CASSSATGGTEAFF.

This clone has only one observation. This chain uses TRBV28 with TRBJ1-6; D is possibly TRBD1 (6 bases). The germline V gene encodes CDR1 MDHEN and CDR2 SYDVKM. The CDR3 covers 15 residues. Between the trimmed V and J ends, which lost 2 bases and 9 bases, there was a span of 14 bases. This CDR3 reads CASSLAQGRGSPLHF. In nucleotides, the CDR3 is TGTGCCAGCAGTTTAGCTCAGGGGAGAGGTTCACCCCTCCACTTT.

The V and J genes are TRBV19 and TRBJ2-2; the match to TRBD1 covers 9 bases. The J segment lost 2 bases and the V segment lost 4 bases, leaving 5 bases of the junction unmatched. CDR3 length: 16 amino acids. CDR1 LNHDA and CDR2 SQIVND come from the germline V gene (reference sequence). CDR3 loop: CASSRNRGRNTGELFF. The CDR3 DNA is TGTGCCAGTAGTAGAAACAGGGGGCGTAACACCGGGGAGCTGTTTTTT.

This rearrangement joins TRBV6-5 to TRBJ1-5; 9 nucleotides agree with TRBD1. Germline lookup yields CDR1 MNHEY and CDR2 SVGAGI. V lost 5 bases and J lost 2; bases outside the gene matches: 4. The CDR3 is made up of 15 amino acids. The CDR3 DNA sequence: TGTGCCAGCAGTACAGGGGGCTCTGGCAATCAGCCCCAGCATTTT. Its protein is CASSTGGSGNQPQHF.

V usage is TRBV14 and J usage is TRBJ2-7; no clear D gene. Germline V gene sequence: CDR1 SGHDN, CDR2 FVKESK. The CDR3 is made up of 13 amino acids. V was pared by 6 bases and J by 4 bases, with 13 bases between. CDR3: CASRDKLGYEQYF. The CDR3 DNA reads TGTGCCAGCAGGGATAAATTGGGTTACGAGCAGTACTTC. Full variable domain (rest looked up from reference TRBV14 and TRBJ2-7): EAGVTQFPSHSVIEKGQTVTLRCDPISGHDNLYWYRRVMGKEIKFLLHFVKESKQDESGMPNNRFLAERTGGTYSTLKVQPAELEDSGVYFCASRDKLGYEQYFGPGTRLTVT.

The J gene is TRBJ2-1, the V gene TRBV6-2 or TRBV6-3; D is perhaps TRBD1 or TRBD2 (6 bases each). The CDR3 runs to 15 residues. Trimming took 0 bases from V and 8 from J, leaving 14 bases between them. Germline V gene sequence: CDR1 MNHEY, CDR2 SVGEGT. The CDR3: CASSYSYGRGDEQFF. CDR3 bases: TGTGCCAGCAGTTACTCGTACGGAAGGGGGGATGAGCAGTTCTTC.

This CDR3 reads CSVGLDPTDTQYF. The CDR3 nucleotides are TGCAGCGTTGGTTTAGATCCGACAGATACGCAGTATTTT. The chain links TRBV29-1 to TRBJ2-3; D not resolved. Germline V lookup: CDR1 SQVTM, CDR2 ANQGSEA. This CDR3 contains 13 residues. V was trimmed by 4 bases and J by 3 bases, leaving 11 bases between them.

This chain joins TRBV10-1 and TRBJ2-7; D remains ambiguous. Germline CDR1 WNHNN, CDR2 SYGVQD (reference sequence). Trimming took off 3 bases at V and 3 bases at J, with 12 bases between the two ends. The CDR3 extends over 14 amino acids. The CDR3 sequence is CASSEGRLNYEQYF. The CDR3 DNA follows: TGCGCCAGCAGTGAAGGGCGCCTAAACTACGAGCAGTACTTC.

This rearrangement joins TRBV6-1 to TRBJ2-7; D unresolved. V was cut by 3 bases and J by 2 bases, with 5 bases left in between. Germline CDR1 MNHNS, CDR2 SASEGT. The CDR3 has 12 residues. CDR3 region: CASSDWPYEQYF. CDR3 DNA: TGTGCCAGCAGTGATTGGCCCTACGAGCAGTACTTC.

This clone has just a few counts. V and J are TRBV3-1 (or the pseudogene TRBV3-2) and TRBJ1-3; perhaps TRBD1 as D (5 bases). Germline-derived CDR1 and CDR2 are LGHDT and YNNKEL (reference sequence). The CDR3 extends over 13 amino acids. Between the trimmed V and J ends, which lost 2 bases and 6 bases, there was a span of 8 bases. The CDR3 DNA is TGTGCCAGCAGCCAACGGGGCGAAAACACCATATATTTT. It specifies CASSQRGENTIYF.

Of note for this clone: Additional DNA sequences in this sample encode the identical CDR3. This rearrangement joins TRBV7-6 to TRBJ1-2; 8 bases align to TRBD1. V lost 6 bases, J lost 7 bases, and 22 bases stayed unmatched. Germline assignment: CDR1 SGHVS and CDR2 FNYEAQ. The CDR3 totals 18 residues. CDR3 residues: CASSPLGQAVPDRRGYTF. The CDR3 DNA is TGTGCCAGCAGTCCACTGGGACAGGCCGTACCCGATCGGCGTGGCTACACCTTC.

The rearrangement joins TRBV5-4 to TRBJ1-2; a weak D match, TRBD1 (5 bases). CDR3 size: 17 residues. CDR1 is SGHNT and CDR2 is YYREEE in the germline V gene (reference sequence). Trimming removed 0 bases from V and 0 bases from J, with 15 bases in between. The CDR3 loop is CASSLGPGTAANYGYTF. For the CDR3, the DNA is TGTGCCAGCAGCTTGGGACCAGGGACGGCAGCTAACTATGGCTACACCTTC.

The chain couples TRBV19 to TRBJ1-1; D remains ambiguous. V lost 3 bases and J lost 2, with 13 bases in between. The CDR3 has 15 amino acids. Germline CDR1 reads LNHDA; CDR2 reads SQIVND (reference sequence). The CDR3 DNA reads TGTGCCAGTAGTATCATGACACTAGGAAACACTGAAGCTTTCTTT. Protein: CASSIMTLGNTEAFF.

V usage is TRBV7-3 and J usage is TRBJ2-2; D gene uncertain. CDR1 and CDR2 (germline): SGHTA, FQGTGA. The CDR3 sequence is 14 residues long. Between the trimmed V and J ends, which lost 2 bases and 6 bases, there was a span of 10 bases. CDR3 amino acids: CASSLGHRSGELFF. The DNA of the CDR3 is TGTGCCAGCAGCTTAGGCCACCGGTCCGGGGAGCTGTTTTTT.